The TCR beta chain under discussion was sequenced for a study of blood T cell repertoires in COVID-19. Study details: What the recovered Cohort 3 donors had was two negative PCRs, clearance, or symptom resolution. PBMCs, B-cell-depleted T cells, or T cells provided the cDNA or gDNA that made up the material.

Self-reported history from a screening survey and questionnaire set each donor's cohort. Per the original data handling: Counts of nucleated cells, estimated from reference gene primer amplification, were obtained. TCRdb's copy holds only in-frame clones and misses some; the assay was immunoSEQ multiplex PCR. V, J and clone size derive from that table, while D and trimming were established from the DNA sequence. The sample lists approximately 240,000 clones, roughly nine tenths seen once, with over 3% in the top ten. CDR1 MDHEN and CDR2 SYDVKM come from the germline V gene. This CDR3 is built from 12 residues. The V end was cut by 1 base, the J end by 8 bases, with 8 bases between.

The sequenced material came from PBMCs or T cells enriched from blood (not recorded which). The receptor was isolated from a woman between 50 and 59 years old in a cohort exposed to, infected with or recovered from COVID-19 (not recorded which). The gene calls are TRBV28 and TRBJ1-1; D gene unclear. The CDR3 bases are TGTGCCAGCAGTTTATTGAGGGTCGAAGCTTTCTTT. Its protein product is CASSLLRVEAFF.